Following are 23 T cell receptor beta chains from one sample sequenced in a study of PD-1 blockade in classical Hodgkin lymphoma. Brentuximab vedotin exposure varied, and every patient relapsed after autologous stem cell transplantation. Generated by immunoSEQ multiplex PCR, the TCRdb table keeps only in-frame clones and is missing some. Here the sample spans over 35,000 clones, about 88% being singletons. This sample comprised peripheral blood mononuclear cells (PBMCs), obtained before the second cycle of nivolumab. The receptors were gathered from a human donor with classical Hodgkin lymphoma.

The rearrangement uses TRBV27 and TRBJ2-7, with D tentatively TRBD2 (6 bases). In germline, CDR1 is MNHEY, CDR2 SMNVEV (reference sequence). The V end lost 2 bases, the J end lost 7 bases, and 15 bases lay between the germline ends. The CDR3 sequence is 14 residues long. This chain's CDR3 is CASSLVTGASEQYF. DNA of the CDR3: TGTGCCAGCAGTTTAGTTACGGGAGCGTCAGAGCAGTACTTC.

The V call is TRBV7-2, the J call TRBJ2-3; 9 positions agree with TRBD1. The ends lost 5 bases at V and 5 bases at J; junction bases unmatched: 11. From germline, CDR1 is SGHTA and CDR2 FQGNSA. CDR3 length: 16 residues. CDR3 nucleotide sequence: TGTGCCAGCAGCCCTTCCGGGACAGGGATAGGAGATACGCAGTATTTT. Its translation is CASSPSGTGIGDTQYF.

The chain uses TRBV5-1 and TRBJ1-4; 9 positions agree with TRBD1. This CDR3 spans 16 amino acids. After removal of 0 bases from V and 6 bases from J, the junction contained 6 bases not matched to a gene. Germline CDR1 is SGHRS and CDR2 is YFSETQ. The CDR3 is CASSLAGTGGDEKLFF. The DNA for the CDR3 is TGCGCCAGCAGCTTGGCCGGCACAGGGGGCGATGAAAAACTGTTTTTT. Looking up the rest from reference TRBV5-1 and TRBJ1-4 gives the full variable domain: KAGVTQTPRYLIKTRGQQVTLSCSPISGHRSVSWYQQTPGQGLQFLFEYFSETQRNKGNFPGRFSGRQFSNSRSEMNVSTLELGDSALYLCASSLAGTGGDEKLFFGSGTQLSVL.

V usage is TRBV11-2 and J usage is TRBJ2-6; the D call may be TRBD1 or TRBD2 (5 bases each). From germline, CDR1 is SGHAT and CDR2 FQNNGV. V shed 1 base and J shed 0 bases, with 7 bases lying between them. The CDR3 length is 16 residues. CDR3 region: CASSLGGNSGANVLTF. Here the CDR3 DNA reads TGTGCCAGCAGCTTAGGGGGGAACTCTGGGGCCAACGTCCTGACTTTC.

V usage is TRBV5-8 and J usage is TRBJ2-3; D is unclear. Trimming stripped 4 bases from V and 2 bases from J, with 14 bases between. Germline CDR1 and CDR2: SGHTS and YDEGEE. CDR3 length: 15 amino acids. In DNA form, the CDR3 reads TGTGCCAGCAGCGATCCGACGCTCTCCACAGATACGCAGTATTTT. Its translation is CASSDPTLSTDTQYF.

Here the CDR3 reads CASSQAKGAYEQYF. The CDR3 bases are TGCGCCAGCAGCCAAGCTAAGGGGGCATACGAGCAGTACTTC. The rearrangement uses TRBV4-1 and TRBJ2-7; 7 positions match TRBD1. The germline CDR1 and CDR2 sequences are MGHRA and YSYEKL. Unmatched junction bases numbered 4, after V lost 1 base and J lost 4 bases. The CDR3 spans 14 residues.

The V and J genes are TRBV6-5 and TRBJ2-1; D is unclear. This CDR3 contains 13 residues. Trimming pared 1 base from V and 5 bases from J, leaving 6 bases between. Germline V gives CDR1 MNHEY, CDR2 SVGAGI. The CDR3 DNA reads TGTGCCAGCAGTTACTACCGTCACAATGAGCAGTTCTTC. This translates into CASSYYRHNEQFF.

The rearrangement links TRBV10-2 to TRBJ1-3; no clear D. Germline values: CDR1 WSHSY, CDR2 SAAADI. This CDR3 spans 12 amino acids. The V end lost 8 bases, the J end lost 1 base, and 6 bases lay between the germline ends. CDR3 sequence (DNA): TGCGCCAGCTTGGGTTCTGGAAACACCATATATTTT. Amino acid sequence: CASLGSGNTIYF.

The J gene is TRBJ1-1, the V gene TRBV18; D is undetermined. The CDR3 consists of 12 residues. CDR1 and CDR2 from the germline V gene are KGHSH and LQKENI. V lost 7 bases to trimming and J lost 3 bases, with 9 bases between them. CDR3 bases: TGTGCCAGCTTTAAATCGCACACTGAAGCTTTCTTT. This encodes CASFKSHTEAFF.

This clone has only one observation. This rearrangement joins TRBV7-3 to TRBJ2-3; 8 bases are a match to TRBD2. The CDR3 runs to 14 residues. Losses at the gene ends were 4 bases for V and 1 base for J; bases not matched to a gene: 1. The germline gives CDR1 SGHTA, CDR2 FQGTGA. CDR3 coding DNA: TGTGCCAGCAGCTCAGCGGGAGGCACAGATACGCAGTATTTT. Amino acids: CASSSAGGTDTQYF. Filled out from reference TRBV7-3 and TRBJ2-3, the complete variable domain reads GAGVSQTPSNKVTEKGKYVELRCDPISGHTALYWYRQSLGQGPEFLIYFQGTGAADDSGLPNDRFFAVRPEGSVSTLKIQRTERGDSAVYLCASSSAGGTDTQYFGPGTRLTVL.

The V gene is TRBV27, the J gene TRBJ2-1; 7 positions match TRBD2. After removal of 1 base from V and 8 bases from J, the junction contained 20 bases not matched to a gene. Germline CDR1 is MNHEY and CDR2 is SMNVEV (reference sequence). The CDR3 consists of 19 residues. The CDR3, as DNA: TGTGCCAGCAGTTTATACCCGCCGAACGGGAGGCCCGAGGGTTATGAGCAGTTCTTC. Translated: CASSLYPPNGRPEGYEQFF.

This rearrangement joins TRBV27 to TRBJ2-1, with D maybe TRBD2 (6 bases). Trimming removed 11 bases at V and 6 bases at J, with 14 bases between. The CDR3 has 12 residues. Germline CDR1 and CDR2: MNHEY and SMNVEV (reference sequence). CDR3 sequence (DNA): TGTGCCTCGGGGAGGTACGCCAATGAGCAGTTCTTC. Translation gives CASGRYANEQFF.

This sequence joins TRBV6-5 and TRBJ2-3, with D perhaps TRBD2 (6 bases). CDR3 length: 14 amino acids. Trimming took off 7 bases at V and 5 bases at J, with 16 bases between the two ends. The germline V gene has CDR1 MNHEY and CDR2 SVGAGI. The CDR3 bases are TGTGCCAGCACCACGAGGATGGGAGGAGATACGCAGTATTTT. Its translation: CASTTRMGGDTQYF.

The chain uses TRBV7-6 and TRBJ2-3, with D maybe TRBD2 (6 bases). V lost 3 bases and J lost 0, with 19 bases in between. Per germline, CDR1 SGHVS and CDR2 FNYEAQ. This CDR3 comprises 18 residues. Here the CDR3 reads CASSFGLGGALSTDTQYF. The CDR3 nucleotides read TGTGCCAGCAGCTTCGGTCTTGGCGGGGCCCTGAGCACAGATACGCAGTATTTT.

The chain carries TRBV5-3 and TRBJ2-3; unclear D gene. TRBV5-3 is identified as an open reading frame with a role that is uncertain. The length of the CDR3 is 19 residues. Trimming removed 2 bases at V and 0 bases at J, with 22 bases between. In DNA, the CDR3 is TGTGCCAGAAGCTTTAGAACATTTCCTAACGAGGATAGCACAGATACGCAGTATTTT. This sequence encodes CARSFRTFPNEDSTDTQYF.

The chain couples TRBV27 to TRBJ2-1, with TRBD2 matching over 10 bases. The CDR3 is 18 amino acids. CDR1 is MNHEY and CDR2 is SMNVEV in the germline V gene (reference sequence). V lost 0 bases and J lost 4; bases outside the gene matches: 9. CDR3 DNA sequence: TGTGCCAGCAGTTTATCGGGGACTAGCGCTCCTCGATACAATGAGCAGTTCTTC. This sequence encodes CASSLSGTSAPRYNEQFF.

V usage is TRBV29-1 and J usage is TRBJ2-1; TRBD2 aligns across 14 bases. V was clipped by 6 bases and J by 10 bases; unmatched bases: 8. CDR1 SQVTM and CDR2 ANQGSEA come from the germline V gene. CDR3 length: 14 residues. In DNA form, the CDR3 reads TGCAGCGTAGTGGGACTAGCGGGAGTAGGAGAGCAGTTCTTC. Protein: CSVVGLAGVGEQFF.

The gene calls are TRBV9 and TRBJ2-2, with a tentative D call TRBD2 (5 bases). Looked up from germline, CDR1 is SGDLS and CDR2 is YYNGEE. CDR3 size: 16 residues. V was cut by 3 bases and J by 4 bases, with 16 bases left in between. CDR3 region: CASSDDLHRGTGELFF. Written as DNA, the CDR3 is TGTGCCAGCAGCGACGACTTACATCGGGGCACCGGGGAGCTGTTTTTT.

The J gene is TRBJ2-5, the V gene TRBV28; D unresolved. This CDR3 spans 16 amino acids. Trimming cost V 5 bases and J 2 bases, with 18 bases left between them. Looked up from germline, CDR1 is MDHEN and CDR2 is SYDVKM. The CDR3 DNA reads TGTGCCAGCAGTCCTAGAGTGACAATTATACAAGAGACCCAGTACTTC. It encodes CASSPRVTIIQETQYF.

The chain has TRBV9 and TRBJ2-6, with D hard to call. Trimming took 0 bases from V and 1 from J, leaving 8 bases between them. Germline loops: CDR1 SGDLS, CDR2 YYNGEE. There are 16 residues in the CDR3. The CDR3 DNA sequence: TGTGCCAGCAGCGTAGACCCCCGATCTGGGGCCAACGTCCTGACTTTC. Its protein product is CASSVDPRSGANVLTF.

V gene TRBV29-1 combines with J gene TRBJ2-2, with TRBD2 as a possible D gene (5 bases). The CDR3 runs to 14 residues. The V and J ends lost 5 bases and 4 bases respectively, with 14 bases between them. Germline V gives CDR1 SQVTM, CDR2 ANQGSEA. CDR3 coding DNA: TGCAGCGTTACCGGGATAGGAGGCACCGGGGAGCTGTTTTTT. Its translation is CSVTGIGGTGELFF.

This sequence joins TRBV2 and TRBJ1-2; D is ambiguous. From germline, CDR1 is SNHLY and CDR2 FYNNEI. V was shortened by 11 bases and J by 0 bases, with 10 bases between the two germline ends. This CDR3 has 12 amino acids. The CDR3 DNA reads TGTGCCGTTGGTTCTGCTAACTATGGCTACACCTTC. Its protein is CAVGSANYGYTF.

This clone was detected only a few times. V is TRBV9 and J is TRBJ1-4; D call uncertain. The CDR3 loop spans 15 amino acids. Germline V gene data show CDR1 as SGDLS and CDR2 as YYNGEE. Trimming removed 0 bases from V and 7 bases from J, with 13 bases in between. CDR3 region: CASSVEGGPVEKLFF. For the CDR3, the DNA is TGTGCCAGCAGCGTAGAAGGAGGGCCGGTTGAAAAACTGTTTTTT.